This T cell receptor (beta chain) stems from a study of brain T cells in children with intractable seizures. Study results and limitations: Only CDR3 sequence similarity suggested viral specificity, without known HCMV serostatus. Clones missing pre-surgery may reflect undersampling of that blood sample.

Generated by immunoSEQ multiplex PCR, the TCRdb table keeps only in-frame clones and is missing some. The repertoire consists of fewer than 150,000 clones, with roughly 92% occurring once and the leading ten covering 3.8%. Only cases whose brain tissue showed the highest T cell transcript signatures were sequenced. Patients received at least one anti-epileptic drug before surgery. Trimming at V came to 1 base and at J to 1 base, leaving 3 bases not matched to a gene. Germline CDR1 reads MNHEY; CDR2 reads SMNVEV (reference sequence). The CDR3 extends over 15 amino acids. Concerning this clone itself: The target antigen is unknown.

The starting material was peripheral blood, obtained at surgery. The sequence was collected from a boy in the first two years of life with hemimegalencephaly and intractable seizures. The rearrangement links TRBV27 to TRBJ2-5, with TRBD2 matching over 7 bases. The CDR3 region is CASSLWASGQETQYF. CDR3 bases: TGTGCCAGCAGTTTATGGGCTAGCGGCCAAGAGACCCAGTACTTC.